This T cell receptor (beta chain) was identified during a study of shared clonotypes between healthy human individuals. Whole-study findings and limits: Some clonotypes were shared by all four sorted-subset donors, while others were not shared. The non-shared ones had lower generation probabilities than the shared ones.

Sequenced by immunoSEQ multiplex PCR; TCRdb stores in-frame clones only, minus some. The sample includes roughly 640,000 clones, about 96% seen only once; the top ten take 0.045% to 0.06%. Concerning this clone: No antigen is known for it.

The CDR3 consists of 13 residues. Trimming removed 7 bases from V and 6 bases from J, with 15 bases in between. Germline CDR1 reads MNHNY; CDR2 reads SVGAGI (reference sequence). The genes are TRBV6-6 and TRBJ1-2, with D maybe TRBD1 (5 bases). What was sequenced was naive CD4+ T cells sorted from blood. The subset denotes: CD45RA+ positively selected. This clonotype was obtained from a woman aged 30 to 39 in good health. This chain's CDR3 is CASNRGYADGYTF. Here the CDR3 DNA reads TGTGCCAGCAACCGGGGGTATGCGGATGGCTACACCTTC.